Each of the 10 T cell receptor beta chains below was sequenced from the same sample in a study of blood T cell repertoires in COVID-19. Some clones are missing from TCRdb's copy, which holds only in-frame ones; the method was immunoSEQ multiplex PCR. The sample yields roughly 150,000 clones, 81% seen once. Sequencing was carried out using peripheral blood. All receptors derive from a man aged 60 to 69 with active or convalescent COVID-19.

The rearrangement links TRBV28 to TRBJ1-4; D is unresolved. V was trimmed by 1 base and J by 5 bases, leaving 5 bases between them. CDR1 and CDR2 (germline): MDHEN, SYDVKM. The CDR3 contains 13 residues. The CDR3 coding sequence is TGTGCCAGCAGTTTATCGGGGAATGAAAAACTGTTTTTT. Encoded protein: CASSLSGNEKLFF. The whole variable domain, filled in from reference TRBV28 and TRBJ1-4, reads DVKVTQSSRYLVKRTGEKVFLECVQDMDHENMFWYRQDPGLGLRLIYFSYDVKMKEKGDIPEGYSVSREKKERFSLILESASTNQTSMYLCASSLSGNEKLFFGSGTQLSVL.

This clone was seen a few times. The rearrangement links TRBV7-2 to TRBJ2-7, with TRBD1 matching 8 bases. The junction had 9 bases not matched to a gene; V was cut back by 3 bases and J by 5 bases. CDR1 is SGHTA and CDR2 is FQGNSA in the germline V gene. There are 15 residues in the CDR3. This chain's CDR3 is CASSFTDRGAHEQYF. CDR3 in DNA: TGTGCCAGCAGCTTTACTGACAGGGGTGCCCACGAGCAGTACTTC.

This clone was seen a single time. DNA for the CDR3: TGTGCCAGCAGTGGGTCTAGCGGGAGTTCCTACAATGAGCAGTTCTTC. The encoded protein is CASSGSSGSSYNEQFF. The chain carries TRBV6-1 and TRBJ2-1; 10 positions agree with TRBD2. The germline V gene encodes CDR1 MNHNS and CDR2 SASEGT. The CDR3 runs to 16 residues. The J segment lost 1 base and the V segment lost 4 bases, leaving 4 bases of the junction unmatched.

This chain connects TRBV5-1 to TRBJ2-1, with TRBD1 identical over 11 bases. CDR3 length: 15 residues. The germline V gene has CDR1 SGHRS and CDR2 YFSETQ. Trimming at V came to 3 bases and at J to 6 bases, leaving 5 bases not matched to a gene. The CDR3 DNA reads TGCGCCAGCAGCTCCGCCGGGACAGGGGGCAATGAGCAGTTCTTC. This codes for CASSSAGTGGNEQFF.

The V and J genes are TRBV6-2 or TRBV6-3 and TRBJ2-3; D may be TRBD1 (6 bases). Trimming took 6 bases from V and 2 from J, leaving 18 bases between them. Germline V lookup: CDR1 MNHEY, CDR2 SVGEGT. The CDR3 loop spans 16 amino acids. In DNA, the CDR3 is TGTGCCAGCAGCCCTTATGGGGGCAGTGACACAGATACGCAGTATTTT. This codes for CASSPYGGSDTDTQYF.

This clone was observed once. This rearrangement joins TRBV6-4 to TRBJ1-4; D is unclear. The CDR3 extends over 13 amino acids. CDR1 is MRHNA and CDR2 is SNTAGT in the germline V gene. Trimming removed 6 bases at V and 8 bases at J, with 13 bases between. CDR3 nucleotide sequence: TGTGCCAGCAGACGGCAGGCATGGGAAAAACTGTTTTTT. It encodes CASRRQAWEKLFF.

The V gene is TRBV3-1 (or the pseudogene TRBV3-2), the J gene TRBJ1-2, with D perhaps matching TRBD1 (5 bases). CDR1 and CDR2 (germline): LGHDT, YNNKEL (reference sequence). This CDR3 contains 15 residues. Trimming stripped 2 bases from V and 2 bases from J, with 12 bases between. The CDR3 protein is CASSQLVRENYGYTF. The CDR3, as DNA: TGTGCCAGCAGCCAACTCGTCAGGGAAAACTATGGCTACACCTTC.

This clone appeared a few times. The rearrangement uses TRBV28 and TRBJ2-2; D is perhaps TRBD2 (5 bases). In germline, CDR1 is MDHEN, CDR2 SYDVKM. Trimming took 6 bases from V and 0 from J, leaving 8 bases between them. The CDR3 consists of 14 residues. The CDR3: CASRSGTNTGELFF. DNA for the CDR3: TGTGCCAGCAGATCCGGGACGAACACCGGGGAGCTGTTTTTT.

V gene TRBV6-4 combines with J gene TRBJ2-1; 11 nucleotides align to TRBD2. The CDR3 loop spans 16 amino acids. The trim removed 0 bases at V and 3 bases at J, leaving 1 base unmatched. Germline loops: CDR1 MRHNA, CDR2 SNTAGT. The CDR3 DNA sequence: TGTGCCAGCAGTGACTCGACTAGCGGGGACTACAATGAGCAGTTCTTC. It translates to CASSDSTSGDYNEQFF.

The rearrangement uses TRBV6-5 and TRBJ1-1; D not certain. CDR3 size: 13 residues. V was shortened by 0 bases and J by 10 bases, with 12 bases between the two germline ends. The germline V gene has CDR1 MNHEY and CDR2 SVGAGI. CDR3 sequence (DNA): TGTGCCAGCAGTTACTCAGAGGGCCGGGGAGCTTTCTTT. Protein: CASSYSEGRGAFF.